Listed here are 9 T cell receptor beta chains from one sample, sequenced in a study of radiotherapy plus CTLA-4 blockade in lung cancer. Assay: immunoSEQ multiplex PCR; the TCRdb copy retains only in-frame clones and omits some. The sample carries about 88,000 clones, 72% recorded once. The sequences come from peripheral blood, collected from a patient treated with radiotherapy plus ipilimumab. Source of these receptors: a human donor with non-small cell lung cancer that progressed on radiotherapy plus ipilimumab.

This clone was observed a few times. CDR3 in amino acids: CASGLIRDGQAPLDGYTF. The CDR3 DNA reads as TGTGCCAGCGGCCTAATAAGGGATGGACAGGCCCCTCTTGATGGCTACACCTTC. The chain joins TRBV11-1 to TRBJ1-2; 7 positions match TRBD1. V lost 8 bases and J lost 6; bases outside the gene matches: 24. The CDR3 length is 18 residues. Per the germline V gene, CDR1 is SGHAT and CDR2 is FQDESV (reference sequence).

This sequence joins TRBV14 and TRBJ1-2; 8 nucleotides line up with TRBD1. In germline, CDR1 is SGHDN, CDR2 FVKESK. V lost 3 bases to trimming and J lost 5 bases; unmatched junction nucleotides: 2. The CDR3 spans 13 residues. Here the CDR3 DNA reads TGTGCCAGCAGCCAGCGGACAGGGTATGGCTACACCTTC. Its translation is CASSQRTGYGYTF.

The rearrangement uses TRBV4-3 and TRBJ1-4; 7 bases are shared with TRBD1. J was trimmed by 8 bases and V by 1 base; bases with no gene match: 10. The CDR3 sequence is 16 residues long. Germline V lookup: CDR1 LGHNA, CDR2 YSLEER. This CDR3 is CASSQGPDRVSEKLFF. CDR3 DNA: TGCGCCAGCAGCCAAGGCCCCGACAGGGTGAGCGAAAAACTGTTTTTT.

The rearrangement links TRBV6-6 to TRBJ1-2; 9 bases are shared with TRBD1. V lost 5 bases to trimming and J lost 10 bases; unmatched junction nucleotides: 11. In germline, CDR1 is MNHNY, CDR2 SVGAGI (reference sequence). The CDR3 contains 14 residues. CDR3 sequence: CASSGTGTGKPYTF. In DNA, the CDR3 is TGTGCCAGCAGTGGAACCGGGACAGGGAAACCCTACACCTTC.

The chain recombines TRBV7-8 with TRBJ2-3; D not resolved. Germline loops: CDR1 SGHVS, CDR2 FQNEAQ. Trimming stripped 0 bases from V and 2 bases from J, with 6 bases between. The CDR3 length is 14 residues. The DNA for the CDR3 is TGTGCCAGCAGCTTAGCGGTTAACACAGATACGCAGTATTTT. Protein: CASSLAVNTDTQYF.

V and J are TRBV4-1 and TRBJ2-1, with 11 nucleotides matching TRBD1. V shed 6 bases and J 3 bases; nucleotides not matched to a gene: 4. CDR1 and CDR2 (germline): MGHRA, YSYEKL. The CDR3 contains 15 residues. The CDR3 loop reads CASSEDRGLYNEQFF. Written as DNA, the CDR3 is TGCGCCAGCAGTGAGGACAGGGGGCTCTACAATGAGCAGTTCTTC.

In this sample, this clone turned up a few times. One end of the junction fails to match germline, which may point to a read error. The chain recombines TRBV18 with TRBJ1-4; D possibly corresponds to TRBD1 (5 bases). Germline lookup yields CDR1 KGHSH and CDR2 LQKENI. The CDR3 totals 14 residues. The CDR3 nucleotides are TGTGCCAGCTCACCTCGGGGGACTAGTGAAAAACTGTTTTTT. Amino acids: CASSPRGTSEKLFF. Full variable domain (remainder filled in from reference TRBV18 and TRBJ1-4): NAGVMQNPRHLVRRRGQEARLRCSPMKGHSHVYWYRQLPEEGLKFMVYLQKENIIDESGMPKERFSAEFPKEGPSILRIQQVVRGDSAAYFCASSPRGTSEKLFFGSGTQLSVL.

The chain recombines TRBV6-1 with TRBJ1-2, with 10 bases that match TRBD1. Germline CDR1 and CDR2: MNHNS and SASEGT. This CDR3 is built from 15 residues. Germline trimming cut 4 bases from V and 6 bases from J; bases unmatched to any gene: 8. CDR3 nucleotides: TGTGCCAGCAGTGTTCACGACAGGGGGCGAAATGGCTACACCTTC. Its protein is CASSVHDRGRNGYTF.

This chain connects TRBV6-5 to TRBJ2-5, with a weak D call TRBD1 (6 bases). The CDR3 is 14 amino acids. The ends were cut back, 5 bases at V and 2 bases at J, with 12 bases in the middle. The germline V gene encodes CDR1 MNHEY and CDR2 SVGAGI. The CDR3 DNA follows: TGTGCCAGCAGTCGGACAGTAGGGCAAGAGACCCAGTACTTC. Encoded protein: CASSRTVGQETQYF.